These 26 T cell receptor beta chains were sequenced from one sample in a study of shared clonotypes between healthy human individuals. The protocol was immunoSEQ multiplex PCR, while the TCRdb copy is restricted to in-frame clones and leaves out a portion. The sample lists 2.3 million or so clones, approximately 95% occurring once. Material for sequencing was naive CD4+ T cells from PBMCs. Regarding subset: CD45RA+ positively selected. The receptors shown here come from a young man in good health. Some clones in this sample may be carry-over from other donors' samples.

The chain employs TRBV2 and TRBJ2-2; TRBD1 is a possible D gene (7 bases). V lost 10 bases to trimming and J lost 0 bases, with 12 bases between them. From germline, CDR1 is SNHLY and CDR2 FYNNEI. The CDR3 spans 14 residues. CDR3 sequence: CATAGQTNTGELFF. CDR3 DNA: TGTGCCACCGCGGGACAGACGAACACCGGGGAGCTGTTTTTT.

The rearrangement uses TRBV6-1 and TRBJ1-2; 7 bases match TRBD1. Germline loops: CDR1 MNHNS, CDR2 SASEGT. The length of the CDR3 is 13 residues. V lost 6 bases, J lost 6 bases, and 7 bases stayed unmatched. The CDR3 nucleotides are TGTGCCAGCAGACAGACAGGGAAAGATGGCTACACCTTC. Translating gives CASRQTGKDGYTF.

V and J are TRBV4-2 and TRBJ2-3, with 9 positions matching TRBD1. CDR3 size: 16 residues. V lost 2 bases and J lost 4; bases outside the gene matches: 7. The V gene's germline CDR1 is LGHNA and CDR2 YNFKEQ. For the CDR3, the DNA is TGTGCCAGCAGCCAAAACGCGGGACAGGGAGCAGATACGCAGTATTTT. Protein product: CASSQNAGQGADTQYF.

The CDR3 DNA is TGTGCCAGCAGTTTAGCAGGGGGAGTGGTCCAGCCCCAGCATTTT. Amino acid sequence: CASSLAGGVVQPQHF. The genes are TRBV28 and TRBJ1-5, with 7 bases lining up with TRBD1. With 2 bases clipped from V and 7 bases from J, the junction kept 8 bases outside the gene matches. The CDR3 totals 15 residues. Looked up from germline, CDR1 is MDHEN and CDR2 is SYDVKM.

The genes are TRBV6-5 and TRBJ1-1, with no clear D. CDR1 and CDR2 from the germline V gene are MNHEY and SVGAGI. The CDR3 has 11 residues. The V end lost 7 bases, the J end lost 7 bases, and 10 bases lay between the germline ends. In DNA, the CDR3 is TGTGCCAGCAAACGCCGCGATGAAGCTTTCTTT. Protein sequence: CASKRRDEAFF.

The rearrangement links TRBV19 to TRBJ1-2; TRBD1 is a possible D gene (5 bases). The V end was cut by 7 bases, the J end by 4 bases, with 13 bases between. Germline V gene data show CDR1 as LNHDA and CDR2 as SQIVND (reference sequence). This CDR3 is 13 amino acids long. The CDR3 region is CASNEGTVYGYTF. The DNA of the CDR3 is TGTGCCAGTAATGAAGGGACGGTCTATGGCTACACCTTC.

The chain links TRBV2 to TRBJ2-2; D is perhaps TRBD2 (6 bases). Trimming cost V 6 bases and J 6 bases, with 17 bases left between them. The length of the CDR3 is 15 residues. Germline V gives CDR1 SNHLY, CDR2 FYNNEI. CDR3 sequence (DNA): TGTGCCAGCAGCCTCCGGGACTTAGAGGCCGGGGAGCTGTTTTTT. It encodes CASSLRDLEAGELFF.

The chain joins TRBV7-2 to TRBJ2-2; the match to TRBD1 covers 9 bases. V dropped 5 bases and J dropped 3; count of bases not matched to a gene: 13. Germline loops: CDR1 SGHTA, CDR2 FQGNSA. The CDR3 totals 18 residues. In nucleotides, the CDR3 is TGTGCCAGCAGCCAGAGGCTGGGCGGGACAGGGTACACCGGGGAGCTGTTTTTT. Translation: CASSQRLGGTGYTGELFF.

This sequence joins TRBV7-2 and TRBJ1-3; D not certain. V lost 4 bases and J lost 4, with 20 bases in between. Germline CDR1 and CDR2: SGHTA and FQGNSA. This CDR3 is 17 amino acids long. The CDR3 nucleotides are TGTGCCAGCAGCTCACATGCAAAGGGCAGCTCCGGAAACACCATATATTTT. Translating it yields CASSSHAKGSSGNTIYF. Based on the CDR3 plus reference TRBV7-2 and TRBJ1-3, the full variable domain is GAGVSQSPSNKVTEKGKDVELRCDPISGHTALYWYRQSLGQGLEFLIYFQGNSAPDKSGLPSDRFSAERTGGSVSTLTIQRTQQEDSAVYLCASSSHAKGSSGNTIYFGEGSWLTVV.

The chain has TRBV5-1 and TRBJ2-7; no definite D call. Germline V lookup: CDR1 SGHRS, CDR2 YFSETQ. The V end was cut by 0 bases, the J end by 6 bases, with 4 bases between. The CDR3 covers 11 residues. The CDR3, as DNA: TGCGCCAGCAGCTTGGGATTCGAGCAGTACTTC. Translating gives CASSLGFEQYF.

To note about this clone: This sample also contains other DNA sequences that code for the same CDR3. The V and J genes are TRBV7-9 and TRBJ2-3; D uncertain. V lost 6 bases and J lost 7, with 14 bases in between. The CDR3 runs 13 residues. Germline V gene sequence: CDR1 SEHNR, CDR2 FQNEAQ (reference sequence). CDR3 protein: CASSLGSSNTQYF. CDR3 sequence (DNA): TGTGCCAGCAGTCTAGGGTCTTCTAATACGCAGTATTTT.

The V gene is TRBV11-2, the J gene TRBJ2-7; D is uncertain. V was shortened by 1 base and J by 2 bases, with 12 bases between the two germline ends. There are 15 residues in the CDR3. Looked up from germline, CDR1 is SGHAT and CDR2 is FQNNGV. The CDR3 nucleotides are TGTGCCAGCAGCTTAGGGGTCGGCCATGCCTACGAGCAGTACTTC. Its protein is CASSLGVGHAYEQYF.

The sample holds one count of this clone. V gene TRBV6-5 combines with J gene TRBJ2-5; TRBD1 aligns across 7 bases. The J segment lost 14 bases and the V segment lost 5 bases, leaving 14 bases of the junction unmatched. This CDR3 region has 13 residues. Germline V gene lookup returns CDR1 MNHEY and CDR2 SVGAGI. The CDR3 sequence is CASSDTTDRAKYF. The CDR3 nucleotides read TGTGCCAGCAGTGACACCACCGACAGGGCGAAATACTTC.

The gene calls are TRBV7-2 and TRBJ2-7, with a weak D call TRBD2 (6 bases). CDR3 length equals 14 residues. Germline CDR1 and CDR2: SGHTA and FQGNSA. Trimming removed 7 bases at V and 3 bases at J, with 16 bases between. This CDR3 reads CASTPSGGIYEQYF. The CDR3 nucleotides read TGTGCCAGCACTCCGAGCGGCGGGATCTACGAGCAGTACTTC.

The chain recombines TRBV5-8 with TRBJ2-1, with unresolved D. The CDR3 runs 13 residues. Per the germline V gene, CDR1 is SGHTS and CDR2 is YDEGEE. The V gene lost 3 bases and the J gene lost 2 bases, with 6 bases spanning the gap. Here the CDR3 reads CASSSRTYNEQFF. As DNA, the CDR3 is TGTGCCAGCAGCTCCCGCACCTACAATGAGCAGTTCTTC.

This sequence joins TRBV11-1 and TRBJ2-2; D ambiguous. CDR1 and CDR2 (germline): SGHAT, FQDESV (reference sequence). The CDR3 has 15 residues. Trimming removed 1 base at V and 0 bases at J, with 6 bases between. CDR3 in DNA: TGTGCCAGCAGCTTAGACCAGACGAACACCGGGGAGCTGTTTTTT. The encoded protein is CASSLDQTNTGELFF.

The chain carries TRBV4-1 and TRBJ1-2; no firm D call. CDR3 length: 15 residues. Trimming removed 1 base from V and 0 bases from J, with 9 bases in between. CDR1 and CDR2 from the germline V gene are MGHRA and YSYEKL. Here the CDR3 reads CASSQGGGTNYGYTF. CDR3 nucleotides: TGCGCCAGCAGCCAAGGGGGAGGGACTAACTATGGCTACACCTTC.

The V gene is TRBV5-1, the J gene TRBJ2-7; TRBD1 matches at 7 bases. After removal of 2 bases from V and 2 bases from J, the junction contained 16 bases not matched to a gene. This CDR3 comprises 18 residues. Germline V lookup: CDR1 SGHRS, CDR2 YFSETQ. CDR3 residues: CASSLRDSRMGLTYEQYF. For the CDR3, the DNA is TGCGCCAGCAGCTTAAGGGACAGTCGTATGGGGTTAACCTACGAGCAGTACTTC.

V is TRBV6-5 and J is TRBJ2-1; D ambiguous. This CDR3 spans 12 amino acids. CDR1 and CDR2 from the germline V gene are MNHEY and SVGAGI. V lost 7 bases to trimming and J lost 4 bases, with 8 bases between them. The CDR3 reads CASNSQYNEQFF. CDR3 nucleotide sequence: TGTGCCAGCAACTCACAGTACAATGAGCAGTTCTTC.

Concerning this clone: This sample includes further DNA sequences coding for the same CDR3. The V gene is TRBV5-1, the J gene TRBJ2-5; D gene unclear. Germline CDR1 reads SGHRS; CDR2 reads YFSETQ. The CDR3 sequence is 12 residues long. V was clipped by 6 bases and J by 0 bases, with 6 bases between them. The CDR3 here is CASTPDQETQYF. For the CDR3, the DNA is TGCGCCAGCACCCCCGACCAAGAGACCCAGTACTTC. Looking up the rest from reference TRBV5-1 and TRBJ2-5 gives the full variable domain: KAGVTQTPRYLIKTRGQQVTLSCSPISGHRSVSWYQQTPGQGLQFLFEYFSETQRNKGNFPGRFSGRQFSNSRSEMNVSTLELGDSALYLCASTPDQETQYFGPGTRLLVL.

Regarding this clone: This specimen includes other DNA sequences encoding the same CDR3. The chain employs TRBV5-1 and TRBJ2-7, with D perhaps TRBD1 (6 bases). CDR3 length: 12 residues. Trimming cost V 4 bases and J 4 bases, with 9 bases left between them. Germline V CDR1 and CDR2: SGHRS, YFSETQ. CDR3 region: CASSVTGYEQYF. Written as DNA, the CDR3 is TGCGCCAGCAGCGTGACAGGTTACGAGCAGTACTTC.

V usage is TRBV29-1 and J usage is TRBJ2-7, with 10 bases that match TRBD2. The germline V gene encodes CDR1 SQVTM and CDR2 ANQGSEA. After removal of 4 bases from V and 1 base from J, the junction contained 4 bases not matched to a gene. The CDR3 is made up of 14 amino acids. CDR3 loop: CSVVAGGRSYEQYF. Here the CDR3 DNA reads TGCAGCGTTGTAGCGGGAGGACGTTCCTACGAGCAGTACTTC.

This rearrangement joins TRBV6-1 to TRBJ1-5; TRBD1 might be the D (5 bases). The CDR3 runs 17 residues. CDR1 is MNHNS, CDR2 SASEGT, per germline. Trimming stripped 3 bases from V and 0 bases from J, with 15 bases between. DNA for the CDR3: TGTGCCAGCAGTGACAGGGTAGGTGGCAATAGCAATCAGCCCCAGCATTTT. Its protein is CASSDRVGGNSNQPQHF.

The J gene is TRBJ2-7, the V gene TRBV18; weak D call: TRBD2 (6 bases). This CDR3 has 15 amino acids. Trimming took 1 base from V and 7 from J, leaving 17 bases between them. Per germline, CDR1 KGHSH and CDR2 LQKENI. The CDR3 DNA sequence: TGTGCCAGCTCACCACTCCTCCGGGGGTGGGGAGAGCAGTACTTC. This encodes CASSPLLRGWGEQYF. Full variable domain (remainder filled in from reference TRBV18 and TRBJ2-7): NAGVMQNPRHLVRRRGQEARLRCSPMKGHSHVYWYRQLPEEGLKFMVYLQKENIIDESGMPKERFSAEFPKEGPSILRIQQVVRGDSAAYFCASSPLLRGWGEQYFGPGTRLTVT.

The V gene is TRBV2, the J gene TRBJ1-2; possible D gene TRBD1, 6 bases. CDR3 length equals 15 residues. V shed 6 bases and J shed 4 bases, with 18 bases lying between them. CDR1 and CDR2 from the germline V gene are SNHLY and FYNNEI. The CDR3 sequence: CASSERGAVIYGYTF. The CDR3 DNA follows: TGTGCCAGCAGCGAGCGGGGGGCGGTTATCTATGGCTACACCTTC.

The gene calls are TRBV18 and TRBJ1-2, with D hard to call. The ends were cut back, 2 bases at V and 7 bases at J, with 17 bases in the middle. Germline CDR1 is KGHSH and CDR2 is LQKENI. The CDR3 is made up of 15 amino acids. CDR3 loop: CASSPFSAENGGYTF. CDR3 DNA sequence: TGTGCCAGCTCACCATTTTCCGCGGAAAACGGTGGCTACACCTTC.